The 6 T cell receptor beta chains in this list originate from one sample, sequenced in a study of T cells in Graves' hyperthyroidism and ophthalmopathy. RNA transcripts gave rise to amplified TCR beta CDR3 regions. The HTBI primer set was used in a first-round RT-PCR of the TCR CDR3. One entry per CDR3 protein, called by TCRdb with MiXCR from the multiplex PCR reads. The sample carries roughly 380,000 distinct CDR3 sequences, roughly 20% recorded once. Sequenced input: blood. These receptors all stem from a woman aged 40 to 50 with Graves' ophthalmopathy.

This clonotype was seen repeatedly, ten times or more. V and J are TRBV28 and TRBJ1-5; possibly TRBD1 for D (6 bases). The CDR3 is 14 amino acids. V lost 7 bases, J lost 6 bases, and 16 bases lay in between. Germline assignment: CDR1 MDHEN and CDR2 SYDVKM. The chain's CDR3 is CASTAAQGSQPQHF. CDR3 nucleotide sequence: TGTGCCAGCACCGCCGCCCAGGGGAGTCAGCCCCAGCATTTT.

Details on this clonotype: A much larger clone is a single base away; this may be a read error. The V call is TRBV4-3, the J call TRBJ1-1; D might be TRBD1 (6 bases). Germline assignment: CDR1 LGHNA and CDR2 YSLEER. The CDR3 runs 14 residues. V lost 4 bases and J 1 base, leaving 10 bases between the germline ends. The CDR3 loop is CASSREQGNTEAFF. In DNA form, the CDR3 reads TGCGCCAGCAGCCGGGAACAGGGGAACACTGAAGCTTTCTTT.

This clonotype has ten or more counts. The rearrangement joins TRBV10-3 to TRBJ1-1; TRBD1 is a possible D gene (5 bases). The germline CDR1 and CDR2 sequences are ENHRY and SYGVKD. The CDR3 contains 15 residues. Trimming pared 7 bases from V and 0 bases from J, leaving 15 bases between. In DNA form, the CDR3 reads TGTGCCATCACCCAAACGCCGGGGGTGAACACTGAAGCTTTCTTT. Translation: CAITQTPGVNTEAFF.

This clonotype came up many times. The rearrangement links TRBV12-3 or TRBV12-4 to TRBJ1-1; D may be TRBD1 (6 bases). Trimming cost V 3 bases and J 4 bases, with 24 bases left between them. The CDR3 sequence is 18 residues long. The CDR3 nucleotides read TGTGCCAGCAGTTTTAAGTTGGAGTGGGGGGGCGAGGGCACTGAAGCTTTCTTT. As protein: CASSFKLEWGGEGTEAFF.

The CDR3 DNA follows: TGCAGTGTGGGGGGCGGGAAGGGCACAGATACGCAGTATTTT. Its translation is CSVGGGKGTDTQYF. The chain combines TRBV20-1 with TRBJ2-3; D is possibly TRBD1 or TRBD2 (6 bases each). From germline, CDR1 is DFQATT and CDR2 SNEGSKA (reference sequence). CDR3 length: 14 amino acids. V was pared by 7 bases and J by 1 base, with 15 bases between.

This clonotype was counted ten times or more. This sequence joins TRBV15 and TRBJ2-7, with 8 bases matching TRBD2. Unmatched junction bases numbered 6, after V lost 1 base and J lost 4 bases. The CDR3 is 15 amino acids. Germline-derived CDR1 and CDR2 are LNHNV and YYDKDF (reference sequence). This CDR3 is CATSRVGSGSYEQYF. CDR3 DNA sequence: TGTGCCACCAGCAGAGTAGGGAGCGGGAGTTACGAGCAGTACTTC.